Detailed here is one T cell receptor beta chain. The target of this receptor is not known. No much larger clone exists at a distance of one base, and base qualities are not known. To prepare the library, the immunoSEQ multiplex PCR assay was applied. A mixture of 60 forward primers for TCR Vbeta segments and 13 reverse primers for TCR Jbeta segments was used in the multiplex PCR. The CDR3 region of rearranged TCR beta genes was amplified from genomic DNA with a multiplex PCR assay. Amplified TCR beta libraries were sequenced as 87-base-pair reads on the Illumina HiSeq System. The authors processed their data as follows. A later analysis counted about 76 million unique TCR beta chains across the 600 to 850 repertoires, and 9 million to 14 million of these chains were shared by at least two donors. A nearest-neighbor algorithm error-corrected the raw reads and collapsed the reads into unique sequences, merging closely related sequences to remove PCR and sequencing errors. Alignment of CDR3 sequences to IMGT reference sequences was used to assign V, D and J gene segments. For a sequence to be retained, a match of at least six nucleotides was required to both a V gene segment and a J gene segment. Rearrangements were classified as productive when the CDR3 lacked stop codons and remained in frame with V and J, and all other rearrangements were classified as non-productive. Following IMGT convention, CDR3 was defined as the stretch from the second conserved V-encoded cysteine up to the conserved J-encoded phenylalanine. The earlier analysis of about 640 of the donors excluded any sequence lacking an unambiguous match to a single V gene segment. An earlier analysis of a few hundred of the donors classified V segments as functional when productive rearrangements were above 56.7% and as segregating when the standard deviation between donors was above 5%. A statistical classification framework was built to diagnose cytomegalovirus status from the catalog of TCR beta chain sequences. In a later analysis, V and J genes were assigned by comparing TCR nucleotide sequences against IMGT/GENE-DB human TR gene sequences. Using the TCRdist pipeline, a later analysis assigned CDR3 sequences along with most-parsimonious VDJ recombination scenarios. In a later analysis, each TCR beta chain was defined by its CDR3 amino acid sequence together with its V-gene family, and reads without a unique V-gene family were excluded. A later analysis removed 600 or so highly shared, low-generation-probability nucleotide sequences to deal with suspected cross-contamination and a sequencing artifact. In a later analysis, a clonal expansion index for each public chain was calculated from normalized within-repertoire ranks of inferred template counts. Generation probabilities in a later analysis came from a VDJ recombination model fitted to out-of-frame rearrangements, and those results were checked against IGoR. A later analysis scored TCR-TCR, TCR-HLA and TCR-CMV co-occurrence with hypergeometric tests, applying a repertoire-size bias correction to TCR pairs. To estimate false discovery rates, a later analysis permuted the HLA or CMV assignments 20 times. A later analysis grouped co-occurring TCRs with DBSCAN, adding TCRdist sequence similarity when clustering within HLA-allele-positive subsets. Repertoires with fewer than 30,000 or more than 120,000 public chains, plus five repertoires with anomalous nucleotide sharing, were excluded from co-occurrence clustering. TCRdb mirrors the immuneACCESS table, restricted to in-frame sequences. Some clones are absent from its copies; in checked studies, under half trace to an unresolved V gene, and the reason for the others is unknown. V and J calls and clone size are given by that table; D and trimming were obtained from the DNA. This sample lists 100,000 to 150,000 clones; 65% to 90% were detected once. Roughly 3% of the sample goes to the ten largest clones.

This sample was taken from a study of cytomegalovirus exposure and HLA in healthy donors (dated by TCRdb to 2016 to 2017). About the study as a whole: According to an earlier analysis of several hundred of the donors, some 180 million T cells yielded over 90 million unique TCR beta sequences and 276 Gb of sequence data. In a later analysis, previously published TCR beta repertoires from several hundred donors were re-analyzed and high-resolution HLA genotyping was added so that TCR occurrence patterns could be studied. Alongside the repertoire data, information on donor age, sex, ethnicity and CMV serostatus was compiled. The aim of the study was to test whether cataloging public T cell receptors could identify signatures of past pathogen exposure. In the later analysis, no new phenotypic data were used to find candidate immune exposures; instead, reliance was placed on TCR beta sequences and their occurrence across donors. Typing coverage varied by locus: 629-630 donors for A, B, C, DRB1 and DQB1; roughly 510 for DQA1; more than 600 for DPA1; approximately 470 for DPB1. A later genetic analysis used genome-wide SNP genotypes for about 60% of the roughly 670 donors, treating that subset as a discovery cohort. Across approximately 420 genotyped donors of the cohort, an average of about 240,000 unique TCR beta nucleotide sequences per donor were sequenced, and roughly a sixth of those sequences were non-productive. Of the 300 to 500 genotyped donors, 65% to 90% were placed in the genetic ancestry cluster associated with self-reported Caucasian donors. An earlier analysis of 500 to 650 of the donors applied high-throughput TCR beta sequencing to assess whether each TCR beta V gene segment acted as functional or pseudogenic. Class I and class II HLA loci were covered by the typing at four-digit resolution. Along with the roughly 610-subject first cohort, a separate validation cohort of over a hundred different subjects was used. Roughly five DR-DQ haplotypes were handled as single units for association and clustering, since linkage in the cohort was strong. Roughly 300 gigabases of sequencing data and 80 million or so unique TCR sequences were included in an early release covering roughly 600 HLA-typed donors. Every repertoire in the discovery cohort had been generated on one and the same sequencing platform. The study profiled the T cell repertoires of 550 to 700 subjects by immunosequencing and related them to cytomegalovirus serostatus. High-throughput TCR immunosequencing, statistical association of individual TCRs with disease status, and machine learning were combined to predict cytomegalovirus infection status.

The cohort consisted of 600 to 750 healthy bone marrow donors. At the time of sampling, every cohort member was nominally healthy, though immune exposures that went unrecorded were likely present. The donor was CMV seronegative and was included in the group of 352 seronegative cohort members. Each donor provided a peripheral blood sample, and peripheral blood mononuclear cells were used for TCR beta sequencing. The Qiagen DNeasy Blood Extraction Kit was used to extract genomic DNA from the blood cell samples. What the study reported, not specific to this receptor: Only TCR beta chains were sequenced in this cohort, and the absence of alpha or paired-chain data limited detectable features. The classifier was reported to diagnose cytomegalovirus status with high specificity and sensitivity in both the original and validation cohorts. In a later genetic analysis, a missense DCLRE1C variant was associated with V-gene and J-gene trimming of TCR beta chains, and the association was replicated in an independent cohort. In an earlier analysis of several hundred of the donors, most TCR beta V segments were observed in productive rearrangements about 87% or about 30% of the time, broadly matching IMGT annotations. Most TCR sequences were seen in very few donors, while some public TCRs were found in many individuals. The study gave a list of about 150 TCR beta chains associated with cytomegalovirus. A cluster of highly shared sequence variants was judged likely to represent a technical artifact of the sequencing pipeline. When HLA alleles, especially DR and DQ, strongly co-occurred, TCR associations were difficult to assign to individual alleles. Because HLA typing was missing for some donors at each locus, association tests included only the typed subset. In vitro tests confirmed that a few of the cytomegalovirus-associated TCR beta chains recognize cytomegalovirus antigens. The earlier analysis of nearly 600 of the donors excluded 15 to 20 rarely observed V segments, including chromosome 9 orphons, because counts were too low. A later analysis associated around 16,000 TCR beta sequences with specific HLA alleles at a false discovery rate of 0.05. In a later analysis, HLA-associated TCR beta chains showed more clonal expansion and lower generation probabilities than non-associated chains that were equally common. According to a later analysis, TCR association rates differed among HLA loci, with DRB1 alleles showing the most associated TCRs and HLA-C alleles showing the fewest. Immune exposure information for the cohort was limited to CMV serostatus. Several of the top co-occurrence clusters appeared to be linked to parvovirus B19, influenza, CMV and Epstein-Barr virus, according to a later analysis. Some IMGT-functional V segments, including TRBV6-2 and TRBV6-3, could not be told apart with the 87-base-pair reads, so those segments were excluded. Roughly uniform sequencing depth across donors was assumed in presence/absence analyses, although this assumption may not hold. Correlated functional status among segregating V segments might be attributable to linkage disequilibrium, but an unknown experimental factor could not be ruled out. In a later genetic analysis, fewer N-insertions in productive TCRs were reported among donors in an Asian-associated ancestry cluster than the roughly 700-donor mean. According to a later analysis, most CMV-associated TCR beta chains appeared to be HLA-restricted, and the HLA associations seemed to be driven largely by CMV exposure. A further reported finding was that TCR beta sequences accurately predicted the HLA-A and HLA-B alleles for most subjects in the first cohort. The authors suggested that the approach could potentially be generalized to other disease states and immunological phenotypes.

The CDR3 runs 15 residues from the cysteine to the phenylalanine. Only the CDR3 part of the read is kept: 45 bases, read in frame from the first base. Reading the germline V gene (reference sequence) gives CDR1 PRHDT and CDR2 FYEKMQ. From V the trimming removes 6 bases and from J it removes 5 bases, while the gene matches leave 10 bases of the junction unaccounted for. The V and J genes are TRBV13 and TRBJ2-5; TRBD2 aligns with 9 central bases. This clonotype was sampled from a man in his fifties or sixties in good health and CMV-seronegative. Sequenced input: PBMCs. The nucleotides are TGTGCCAGCAGTTTGGATAGCGGGGGCGGGGAGACCCAGTACTTC. It codes for CASSLDSGGGETQYF.